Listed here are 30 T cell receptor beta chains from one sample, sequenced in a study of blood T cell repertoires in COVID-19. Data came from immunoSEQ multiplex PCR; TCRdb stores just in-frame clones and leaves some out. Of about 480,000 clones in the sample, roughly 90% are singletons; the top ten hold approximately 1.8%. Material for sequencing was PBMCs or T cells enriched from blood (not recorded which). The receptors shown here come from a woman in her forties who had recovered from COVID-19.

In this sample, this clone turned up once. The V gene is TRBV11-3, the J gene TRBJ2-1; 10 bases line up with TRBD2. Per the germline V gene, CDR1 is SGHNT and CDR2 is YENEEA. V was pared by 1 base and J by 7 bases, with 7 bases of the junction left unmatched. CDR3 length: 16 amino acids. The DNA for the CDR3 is TGTGCCAGCAGCTTAGGGGCTAGCGGGAGCTTAAATGAGCAGTTCTTC. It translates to CASSLGASGSLNEQFF.

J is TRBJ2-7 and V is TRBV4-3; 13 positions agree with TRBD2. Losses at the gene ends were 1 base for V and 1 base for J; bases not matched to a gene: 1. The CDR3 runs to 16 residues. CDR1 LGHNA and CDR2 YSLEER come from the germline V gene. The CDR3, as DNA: TGCGCCAGCAGCCAAGGACTAGCGGGAGGTTCCTACGAGCAGTACTTC. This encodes CASSQGLAGGSYEQYF.

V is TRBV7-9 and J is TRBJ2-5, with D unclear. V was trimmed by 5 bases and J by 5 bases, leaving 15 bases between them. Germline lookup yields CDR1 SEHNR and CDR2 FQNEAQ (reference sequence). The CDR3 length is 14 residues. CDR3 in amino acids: CASSPPGGLETQYF. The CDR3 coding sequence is TGTGCCAGCAGCCCCCCGGGTGGTTTGGAGACCCAGTACTTC.

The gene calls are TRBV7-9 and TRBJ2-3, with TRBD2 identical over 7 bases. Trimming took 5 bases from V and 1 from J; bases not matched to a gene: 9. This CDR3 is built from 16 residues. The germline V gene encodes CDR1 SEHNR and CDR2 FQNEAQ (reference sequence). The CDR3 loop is CASSPLAGAGTDTQYF. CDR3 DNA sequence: TGTGCCAGCAGCCCTTTGGCGGGAGCAGGCACAGATACGCAGTATTTT.

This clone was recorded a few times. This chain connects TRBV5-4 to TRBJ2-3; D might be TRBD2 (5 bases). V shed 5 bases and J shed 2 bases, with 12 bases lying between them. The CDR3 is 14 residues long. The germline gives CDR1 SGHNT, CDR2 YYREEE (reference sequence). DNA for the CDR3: TGTGCCAGCAGGGAGGACCTCACCACAGATACGCAGTATTTT. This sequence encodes CASREDLTTDTQYF.

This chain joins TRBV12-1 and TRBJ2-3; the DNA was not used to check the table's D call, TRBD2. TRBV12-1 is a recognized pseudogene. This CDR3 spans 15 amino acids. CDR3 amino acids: CASSGPASGNYTQYF. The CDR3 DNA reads TGTGCCAGCTCCGGGCCGGCTAGCGGAAATTATACGCAGTATTTT.

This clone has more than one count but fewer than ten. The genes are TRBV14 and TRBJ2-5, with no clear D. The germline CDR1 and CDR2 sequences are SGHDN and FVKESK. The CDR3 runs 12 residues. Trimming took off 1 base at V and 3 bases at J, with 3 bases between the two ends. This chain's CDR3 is CASSQAEETQYF. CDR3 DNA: TGTGCCAGCAGCCAAGCCGAAGAGACCCAGTACTTC.

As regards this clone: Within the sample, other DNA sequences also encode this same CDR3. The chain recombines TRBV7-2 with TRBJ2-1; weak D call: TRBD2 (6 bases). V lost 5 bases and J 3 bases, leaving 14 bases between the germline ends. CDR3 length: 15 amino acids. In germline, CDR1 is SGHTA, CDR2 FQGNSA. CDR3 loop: CASSPARDFYNEQFF. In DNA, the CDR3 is TGTGCCAGCAGCCCAGCACGGGACTTCTACAATGAGCAGTTCTTC.

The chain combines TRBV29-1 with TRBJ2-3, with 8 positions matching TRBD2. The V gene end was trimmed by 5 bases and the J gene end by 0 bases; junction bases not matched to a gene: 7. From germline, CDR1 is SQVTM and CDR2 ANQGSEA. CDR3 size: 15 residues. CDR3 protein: CSVRLATTSTDTQYF. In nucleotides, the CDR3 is TGCAGCGTTCGACTAGCGACTACTAGCACAGATACGCAGTATTTT.

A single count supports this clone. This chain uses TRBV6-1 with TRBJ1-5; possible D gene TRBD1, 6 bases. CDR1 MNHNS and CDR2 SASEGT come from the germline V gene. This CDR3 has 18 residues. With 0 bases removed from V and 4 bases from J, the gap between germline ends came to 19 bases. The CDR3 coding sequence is TGTGCCAGCAGTGAAGCAATCCCCTTACAGGGATTGAATCAGCCCCAGCATTTT. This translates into CASSEAIPLQGLNQPQHF.

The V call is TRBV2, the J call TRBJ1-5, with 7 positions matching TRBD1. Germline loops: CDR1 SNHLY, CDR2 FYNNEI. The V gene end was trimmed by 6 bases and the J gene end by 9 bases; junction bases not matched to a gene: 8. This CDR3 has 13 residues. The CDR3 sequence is CASSLTGVRPQHF. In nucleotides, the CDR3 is TGTGCCAGCAGCCTAACAGGGGTTCGGCCCCAGCATTTT. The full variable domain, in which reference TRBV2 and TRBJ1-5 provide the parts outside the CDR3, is EPEVTQTPSHQVTQMGQEVILRCVPISNHLYFYWYRQILGQKVEFLVSFYNNEISEKSEIFDDQFSVERPDGSNFTLKIRSTKLEDSAMYFCASSLTGVRPQHFGDGTRLSIL.

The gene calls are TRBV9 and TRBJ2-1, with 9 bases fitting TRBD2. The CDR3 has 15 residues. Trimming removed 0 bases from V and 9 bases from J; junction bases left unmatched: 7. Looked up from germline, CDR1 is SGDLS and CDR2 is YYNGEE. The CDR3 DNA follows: TGTGCCAGCAGCGTAGTAGCGGGAGTATTAAGTGAGCAGTTCTTC. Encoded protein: CASSVVAGVLSEQFF.

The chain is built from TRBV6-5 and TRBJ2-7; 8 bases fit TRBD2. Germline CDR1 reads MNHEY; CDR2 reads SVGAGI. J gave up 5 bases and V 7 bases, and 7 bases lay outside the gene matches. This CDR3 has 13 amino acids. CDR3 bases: TGTGCCAGCACGCGACTAGCGCTCGACGAGCAGTACTTC. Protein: CASTRLALDEQYF.

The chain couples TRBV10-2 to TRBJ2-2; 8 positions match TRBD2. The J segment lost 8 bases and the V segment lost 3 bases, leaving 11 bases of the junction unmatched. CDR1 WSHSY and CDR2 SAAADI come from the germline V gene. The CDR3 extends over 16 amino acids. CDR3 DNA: TGCGCCAGCAGTGACGCAAGCGGGAGTGCGGTGGGGGAGCTGTTTTTT. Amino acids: CASSDASGSAVGELFF.

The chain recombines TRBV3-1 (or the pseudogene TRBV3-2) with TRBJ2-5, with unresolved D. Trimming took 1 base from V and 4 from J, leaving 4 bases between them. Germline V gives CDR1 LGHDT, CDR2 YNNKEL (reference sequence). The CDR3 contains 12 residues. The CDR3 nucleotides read TGTGCCAGCAGCCAAGTCGGAGAGACCCAGTACTTC. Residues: CASSQVGETQYF.

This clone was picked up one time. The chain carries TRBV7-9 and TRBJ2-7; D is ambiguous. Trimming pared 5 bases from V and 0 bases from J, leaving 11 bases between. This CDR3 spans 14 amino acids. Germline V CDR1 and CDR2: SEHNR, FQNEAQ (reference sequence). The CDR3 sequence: CASSPPLASYEQYF. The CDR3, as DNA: TGTGCCAGCAGCCCACCCTTGGCCTCCTACGAGCAGTACTTC.

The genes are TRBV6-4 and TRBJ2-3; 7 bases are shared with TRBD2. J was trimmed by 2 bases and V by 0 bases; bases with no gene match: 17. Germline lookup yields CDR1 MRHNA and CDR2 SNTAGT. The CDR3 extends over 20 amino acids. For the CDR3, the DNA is TGTGCCAGCAGTGACTCGAGTTTACGGGAGGATAGCGGACCCACAGATACGCAGTATTTT. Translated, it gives CASSDSSLREDSGPTDTQYF.

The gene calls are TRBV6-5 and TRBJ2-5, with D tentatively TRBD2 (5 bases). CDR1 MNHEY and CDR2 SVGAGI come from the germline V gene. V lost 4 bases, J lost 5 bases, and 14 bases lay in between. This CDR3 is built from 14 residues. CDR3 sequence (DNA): TGTGCCAGCAGTTCTATCGGAGGTCTGGAGACCCAGTACTTC. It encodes CASSSIGGLETQYF.

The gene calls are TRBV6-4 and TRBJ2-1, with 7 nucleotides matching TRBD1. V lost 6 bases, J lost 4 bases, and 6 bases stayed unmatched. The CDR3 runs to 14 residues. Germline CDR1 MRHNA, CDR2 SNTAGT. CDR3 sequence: CASREQTGYNEQFF. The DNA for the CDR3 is TGTGCCAGCAGAGAACAGACAGGGTACAATGAGCAGTTCTTC.

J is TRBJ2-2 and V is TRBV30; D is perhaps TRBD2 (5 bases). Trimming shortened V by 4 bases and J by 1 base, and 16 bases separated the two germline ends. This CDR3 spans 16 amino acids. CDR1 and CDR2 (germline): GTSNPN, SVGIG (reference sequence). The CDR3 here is CAWIRRGGQNTGELFF. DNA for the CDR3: TGTGCCTGGATTAGGAGAGGAGGCCAGAACACCGGGGAGCTGTTTTTT.

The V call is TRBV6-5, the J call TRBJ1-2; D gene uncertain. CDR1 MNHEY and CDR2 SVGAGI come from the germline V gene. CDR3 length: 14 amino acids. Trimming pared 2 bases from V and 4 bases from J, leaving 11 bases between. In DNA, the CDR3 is TGTGCCAGCAGTTACACTAGGGAGGCCTATGGCTACACCTTC. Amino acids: CASSYTREAYGYTF.

As DNA, the CDR3 is TGTGCCAGCAGCTACGCAGGGACCGGGGAGCTGTTTTTT. Its translation is CASSYAGTGELFF. The chain employs TRBV5-6 and TRBJ2-2, with D possibly TRBD1 on 5 matching bases. The CDR3 spans 13 residues. V was pared by 3 bases and J by 5 bases, with 8 bases between. CDR1 and CDR2 from the germline V gene are SGHDT and YYEEEE.

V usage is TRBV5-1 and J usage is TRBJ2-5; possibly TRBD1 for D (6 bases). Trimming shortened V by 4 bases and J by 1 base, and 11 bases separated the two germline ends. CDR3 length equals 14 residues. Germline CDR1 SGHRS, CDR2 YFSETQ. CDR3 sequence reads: CASSKDRPQETQYF. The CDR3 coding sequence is TGCGCCAGCAGCAAGGACAGACCCCAAGAGACCCAGTACTTC.

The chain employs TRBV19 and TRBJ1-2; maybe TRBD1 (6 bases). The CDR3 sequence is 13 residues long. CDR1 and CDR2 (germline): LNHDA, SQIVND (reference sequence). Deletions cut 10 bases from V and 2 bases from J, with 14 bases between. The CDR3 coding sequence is TGTGCCACCAGTCGCGGGGGCAACTATGGCTACACCTTC. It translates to CATSRGGNYGYTF.

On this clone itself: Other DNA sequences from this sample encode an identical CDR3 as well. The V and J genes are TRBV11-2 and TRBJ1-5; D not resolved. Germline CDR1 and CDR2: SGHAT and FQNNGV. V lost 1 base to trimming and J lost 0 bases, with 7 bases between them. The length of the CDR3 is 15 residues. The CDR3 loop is CASSLAGNSNQPQHF. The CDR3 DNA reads TGTGCCAGCAGCTTAGCGGGGAATAGCAATCAGCCCCAGCATTTT.

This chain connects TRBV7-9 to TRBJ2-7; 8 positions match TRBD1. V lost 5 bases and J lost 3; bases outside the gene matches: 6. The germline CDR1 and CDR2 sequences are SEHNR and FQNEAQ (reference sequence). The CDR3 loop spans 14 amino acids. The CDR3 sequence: CASSHDRGSYEQYF. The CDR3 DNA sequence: TGTGCCAGCAGCCACGACAGGGGTAGCTACGAGCAGTACTTC. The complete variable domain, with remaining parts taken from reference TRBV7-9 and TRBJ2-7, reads DTGVSQNPRHKITKRGQNVTFRCDPISEHNRLYWYRQTLGQGPEFLTYFQNEAQLEKSRLLSDRFSAERPKGSFSTLEIQRTEQGDSAMYLCASSHDRGSYEQYFGPGTRLTVT.

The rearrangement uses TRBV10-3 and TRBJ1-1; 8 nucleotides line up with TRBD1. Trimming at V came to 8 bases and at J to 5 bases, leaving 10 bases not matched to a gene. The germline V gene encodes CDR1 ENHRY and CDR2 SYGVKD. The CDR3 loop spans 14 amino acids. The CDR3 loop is CAIAQGARETEAFF. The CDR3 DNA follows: TGTGCCATCGCGCAGGGGGCTAGGGAGACTGAAGCTTTCTTT.

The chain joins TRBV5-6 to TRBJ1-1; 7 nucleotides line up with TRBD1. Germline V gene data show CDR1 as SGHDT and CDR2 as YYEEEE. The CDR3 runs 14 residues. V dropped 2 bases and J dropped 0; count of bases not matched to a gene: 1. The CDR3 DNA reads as TGTGCCAGCAGCTTTGGGACAGTGAACACTGAAGCTTTCTTT. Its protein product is CASSFGTVNTEAFF.

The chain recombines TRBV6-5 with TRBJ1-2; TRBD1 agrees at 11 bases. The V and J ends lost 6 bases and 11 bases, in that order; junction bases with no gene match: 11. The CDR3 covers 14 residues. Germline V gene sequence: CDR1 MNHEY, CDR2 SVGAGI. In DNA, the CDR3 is TGTGCCAGCAGACTCGGACAGGGGGCGCGTGGTTACACCTTC. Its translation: CASRLGQGARGYTF.

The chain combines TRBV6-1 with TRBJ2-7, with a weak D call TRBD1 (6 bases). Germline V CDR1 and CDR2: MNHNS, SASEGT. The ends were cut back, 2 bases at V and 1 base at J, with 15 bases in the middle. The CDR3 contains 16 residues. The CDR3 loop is CASSEPLQGFSYEQYF. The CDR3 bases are TGTGCCAGCAGTGAACCCCTACAGGGTTTTTCCTACGAGCAGTACTTC.